This T cell receptor beta chain appears in the sequencing data of a study of human T cells and chemical hapten exposure. The time point denotes: pre-sensitization, week 0. Treatment specified: therapeutic diphenylcyclopropenone sensitization with weekly scalp DPC. MiXCR, run by TCRdb on the RACE reads, gives a single entry per CDR3 protein. The data hold under 100,000 distinct CDR3 sequences, with 7.5% to 9.5% observed a single time. This clonotype came up many times. This TCR derives from a man aged 40-55 years with alopecia areata. Some clones in this sample may be carry-over from other donors' samples. The sequenced sample was whole blood, obtained in connection with sensitization to the hapten diphenylcyclopropenone (DPC).

In DNA, the CDR3 is TGCACCTATAACAGGGGGAATCGTCCCACAGATACGCAGTATTTT. Translation: CTYNRGNRPTDTQYF. The chain links TRBV29-1 to TRBJ2-3; 8 bases match TRBD1. CDR3 length equals 15 residues. Germline CDR1 is SQVTM and CDR2 is ANQGSEA.